The 19 T cell receptor beta chains given below trace back to one sample, sequenced in a study of breast tumors, draining lymph nodes, adjacent tissues. From the multiplex PCR reads, TCRdb called clonotypes with MiXCR, one entry per CDR3 protein. The table lists approximately 130,000 distinct CDR3 sequences, 20% to 25% of them singletons. Axillary draining lymph nodes of breast cancer patients supplied the node samples. The sample comprised axillary lymph node tissue. The receptors come from a female donor with breast cancer. Some clones in this sample may be carry-over from other donors' samples.

This chain links TRBV19 with TRBJ1-5, with D possibly being TRBD1 (6 bases). Germline assignment: CDR1 LNHDA and CDR2 SQIVND (reference sequence). This CDR3 region has 18 residues. Trimming removed 4 bases at V and 2 bases at J, with 21 bases between. The chain's CDR3 is CASSSSRAGVGGNQPQHF. CDR3 in DNA: TGTGCCAGTAGTAGTTCCCGGGCAGGGGTCGGTGGCAATCAGCCCCAGCATTTT.

There are many counts of this clonotype. The rearrangement links TRBV2 to TRBJ1-5; tentative D call: TRBD1 (6 bases). In germline, CDR1 is SNHLY, CDR2 FYNNEI. V was pared by 6 bases and J by 7 bases, with 16 bases between. The CDR3 has 14 residues. CDR3 sequence (DNA): TGTGCCAGCAGGGGGCCGGGGGGCGGGCAGCCCCAGCATTTT. Amino acids: CASRGPGGGQPQHF.

This clonotype was seen at least ten times. The rearrangement links TRBV7-2 to TRBJ2-1; D may correspond to TRBD1 or TRBD2 (6 bases each). Germline V lookup: CDR1 SGHTA, CDR2 FQGNSA. The V gene lost 5 bases and the J gene lost 10 bases, with 33 bases spanning the gap. This CDR3 contains 19 residues. The CDR3 coding sequence is TGTGCCAGCAGCGCGGGAAATGGACGCGGCCCGGAGGGGACACGGGAGCAGTTCTTC. This codes for CASSAGNGRGPEGTREQFF. The full variable domain, in which reference TRBV7-2 and TRBJ2-1 provide the parts outside the CDR3, is GAGVSQSPSNKVTEKGKDVELRCDPISGHTALYWYRQSLGQGLEFLIYFQGNSAPDKSGLPSDRFSAERTGGSVSTLTIQRTQQEDSAVYLCASSAGNGRGPEGTREQFFGPGTRLTVL.

This chain uses TRBV25-1 with TRBJ2-5, with D maybe TRBD2 (7 bases). Germline CDR1 MGHDK, CDR2 SYGVNS. The CDR3 totals 15 residues. V was pared by 2 bases and J by 4 bases, with 14 bases between. The CDR3 nucleotides are TGTGCCAGCAGTGAACGTCCAGGGGAGGGAGAGACCCAGTACTTC. The encoded protein is CASSERPGEGETQYF.

This clonotype has just a few counts. The rearrangement joins TRBV27 to TRBJ2-5; D unclear. V was pared by 2 bases and J by 2 bases, with 12 bases between. CDR1 and CDR2 (germline): MNHEY, SMNVEV (reference sequence). The CDR3 sequence is 15 residues long. CDR3 coding DNA: TGTGCCAGCAGTTTAGGTCTCGGAATACAAGAGACCCAGTACTTC. Its protein is CASSLGLGIQETQYF.

This clonotype was recorded at least ten times. The genes are TRBV20-1 and TRBJ2-1, with 7 positions matching TRBD2. CDR1 DFQATT and CDR2 SNEGSKA come from the germline V gene (reference sequence). The J segment lost 0 bases and the V segment lost 2 bases, leaving 22 bases of the junction unmatched. The CDR3 extends over 21 amino acids. The CDR3 is CSARPVLGGTFTMGSYNEQFF. The CDR3 bases are TGCAGTGCTAGACCGGTTTTGGGGGGGACGTTTACCATGGGCTCCTACAATGAGCAGTTCTTC.

Ten or more counts support this clonotype. The gene calls are TRBV2 and TRBJ1-5, with 7 bases identical to TRBD1. Trimming cost V 7 bases and J 3 bases; bases outside gene matches: 3. From germline, CDR1 is SNHLY and CDR2 FYNNEI. The CDR3 contains 13 residues. The CDR3 DNA follows: TGTGCCAGCAAGGACAGGTACAATCAGCCCCAGCATTTT. Protein product: CASKDRYNQPQHF. The whole variable domain, remainder taken from reference TRBV2 and TRBJ1-5, is EPEVTQTPSHQVTQMGQEVILRCVPISNHLYFYWYRQILGQKVEFLVSFYNNEISEKSEIFDDQFSVERPDGSNFTLKIRSTKLEDSAMYFCASKDRYNQPQHFGDGTRLSIL.

The chain has TRBV4-1 and TRBJ2-5; 7 nucleotides align to TRBD1. With V trimmed by 1 base and J by 3 bases, 8 bases remained unmatched. CDR1 and CDR2 (germline): MGHRA, YSYEKL. This CDR3 region has 16 residues. The CDR3 here is CASSQGGGQGEETQYF. The CDR3 nucleotides are TGCGCCAGCAGCCAAGGAGGCGGGCAGGGGGAAGAGACCCAGTACTTC.

Comments on this clonotype: One junction end does not reproduce the germline sequence, and a read error may be involved. The genes are TRBV4-2 and TRBJ2-2, with 11 bases lining up with TRBD2. Germline V gene sequence: CDR1 LGHNA, CDR2 YNFKEQ. The CDR3 is 19 residues long. CDR3 protein: CASSQERVLAGGRSGDLFF. The CDR3 coding sequence is TGTGCCAGCAGCCAAGAGCGAGTGTTAGCGGGAGGGAGGTCCGGGGATCTGTTTTTT.

This clonotype was detected many times. The V and J genes are TRBV2 and TRBJ2-3; 7 bases fit TRBD2. J was trimmed by 0 bases and V by 5 bases; bases with no gene match: 8. This CDR3 has 16 residues. CDR1 and CDR2 (germline): SNHLY, FYNNEI. This CDR3 reads CASSRKTSSSTDTQYF. CDR3 bases: TGTGCCAGCAGTCGGAAGACTAGCAGTAGCACAGATACGCAGTATTTT.

This clonotype was picked up many times. This chain uses TRBV29-1 with TRBJ2-7; D might be TRBD1 (5 bases). The CDR3 loop spans 13 amino acids. V gave up 1 base and J gave up 3 bases, with 10 bases separating them. CDR1 and CDR2 (germline): SQVTM, ANQGSEA. The CDR3 here is CSVEGRAGYEQYF. As DNA, the CDR3 is TGCAGCGTTGAAGGCAGGGCCGGCTACGAGCAGTACTTC.

This clonotype was observed at least ten times. The chain combines TRBV29-1 with TRBJ2-5, with D perhaps matching TRBD1 (5 bases). The CDR3 covers 15 residues. The V and J ends lost 4 bases and 4 bases respectively, with 19 bases between them. CDR1 is SQVTM, CDR2 ANQGSEA, per germline. CDR3 in amino acids: CSVAPDGRARETQYF. The CDR3 DNA sequence: TGCAGCGTTGCCCCGGATGGCAGGGCGAGAGAGACCCAGTACTTC.

In its sample, this clonotype was seen many times. The chain recombines TRBV7-2 with TRBJ2-1, with a possible D match to TRBD2 (6 bases). Germline loops: CDR1 SGHTA, CDR2 FQGNSA. Trimming pared 6 bases from V and 7 bases from J, leaving 19 bases between. This CDR3 contains 15 residues. In DNA, the CDR3 is TGTGCCAGCAGACTAATGGGGGTCGGGGGTAATGAGCAGTTCTTC. Protein sequence: CASRLMGVGGNEQFF.

Of note for this clonotype: A much larger clone is a single base away; this may be a read error. The rearrangement joins TRBV5-5 to TRBJ2-7; weak D call: TRBD1 (5 bases). This CDR3 comprises 15 residues. Germline CDR1 and CDR2: SGHKS and YYEKEE (reference sequence). CDR3 sequence: CASSLRQGLNYERYF. CDR3 DNA sequence: TGTGCCAGCAGCTTACGGCAGGGTCTTAACTACGAGCGGTACTTC.

This clonotype was seen ten or more times. The chain couples TRBV6-5 to TRBJ1-2; D is uncertain. The CDR3 runs to 11 residues. CDR1 is MNHEY, CDR2 SVGAGI, per germline. Trimming pared 6 bases from V and 3 bases from J, leaving 5 bases between. This CDR3 reads CASRDYYGYTF. For the CDR3, the DNA is TGTGCCAGCAGGGACTACTATGGCTACACCTTC.

This clonotype was counted at least ten times. This chain connects TRBV13 to TRBJ2-1; D not certain. The CDR3 sequence is 17 residues long. The V end lost 5 bases, the J end lost 2 bases, and 19 bases lay between the germline ends. The germline CDR1 and CDR2 sequences are PRHDT and FYEKMQ (reference sequence). CDR3 in amino acids: CASSPGIDWTAYNEQFF. The CDR3 DNA is TGTGCCAGCAGCCCCGGAATCGACTGGACCGCCTACAATGAGCAGTTCTTC.

A word on this clonotype: This may stem from a read error, because a much larger clone lies one nucleotide away. As the CDR3 is not closed by the conserved phenylalanine or tryptophan, this likely results from a read error. V usage is TRBV24-1 and J usage is TRBJ2-2; 9 bases are a match to TRBD1. The CDR3 is 15 residues long. From germline, CDR1 is KGHDR and CDR2 SFDVKD. Trimming removed 4 bases from V and 9 bases from J; junction bases left unmatched: 8. The CDR3 here is CATSDPGQGHRELFS. The CDR3 nucleotides read TGTGCCACCAGTGACCCTGGACAGGGGCACCGGGAGCTGTTTTCT.

This clonotype was detected ten times or more. The junction shows a germline mismatch at one end, possibly a read error. V gene TRBV20-1 combines with J gene TRBJ1-2; TRBD1 aligns across 10 bases. The CDR3 is 11 residues long. In germline, CDR1 is DFQATT, CDR2 SNEGSKA (reference sequence). The CDR3 here is CSARGGQGSSF. The CDR3 bases are TGCAGTGCGCGGGGGGGACAGGGGAGTAGCTTC.

A remark on this clonotype: This sequence may be a read error, since a much larger clone differs from it by one base. The CDR3 nucleotides are TGTGTCAGCAGCTCGCTGACAGGGTCGCAAGAGACCCAGTACTTC. Its translation is CVSSSLTGSQETQYF. This chain links TRBV5-4 with TRBJ2-5, with 7 bases fitting TRBD1. The germline gives CDR1 SGHNT, CDR2 YYREEE (reference sequence). The CDR3 length is 15 residues.